Listed below are T cell receptor beta chains from one sample, sequenced in a study of control samples from healthy donors and cancer patients. Clones were read by immunoSEQ multiplex PCR, and TCRdb kept only the in-frame ones, dropping some. The repertoire holds over 60,000 clones, with 75% to 85% as singletons. Sequenced material: blood. These receptors were taken from a man in his forties in good health. The CDR3 runs from the conserved cysteine through the conserved F or W. Each record gives: J gene, D gene, clone size, V gene, CDR3 DNA, CDR3 protein. The D gene is left open where the match is weak. The listing skips clone size in some rows; elsewhere it reads once, few, many or a size class.

TRBJ1-2	.	once	TRBV15	TGTGCCACCAGCAGAGAATTGAGGAATATCAACTATGGCTACACCTTC	CATSRELRNINYGYTF
TRBJ2-7	.	.	TRBV27	TGTGCCAGCAGTTTATCATCCACCCAATTCTCCTACGAGCAGTACTTC	CASSLSSTQFSYEQYF
TRBJ1-1	.	.	TRBV9	TGTGCCAGCAGCCCCAGCGGGAACACTGAAGCTTTCTTT	CASSPSGNTEAFF
TRBJ2-7	.	once	TRBV27	TGTGCCAGCAGTATTCCAGGGTACGAGCAGTACTTC	CASSIPGYEQYF
TRBJ1-2	.	.	TRBV6-5	TGTGCCAGCAGTTATAGCCGGGATTACTATGGCTACACCTTC	CASSYSRDYYGYTF
TRBJ2-7	.	.	TRBV20-1	TGCAGTGCTAGTATAGGGGGTGCCTCCTACGAGCAGTACTTC	CSASIGGASYEQYF
TRBJ2-5	.	.	TRBV5-1	TGCGCCAGCAGCTTGGCGCATGGGGGTCTGGCCGAGACCCAGTACTTC	CASSLAHGGLAETQYF
TRBJ2-3	TRBD1	.	TRBV15	TGTGCCACCAGCATGGACAGGGCAGCCCCTACCACCACAGATACGCAGTATTTT	CATSMDRAAPTTTDTQYF
TRBJ1-1	.	.	TRBV11-1	TGTGCCAGCAGCTTAGGGGGAACCACTGAAGCTTTCTTT	CASSLGGTTEAFF
TRBJ1-1	TRBD1	.	TRBV7-3	TGTGCCAGCAGCTTGACAGGGGAAACTGAAGCTTTCTTT	CASSLTGETEAFF
TRBJ1-1	TRBD1	.	TRBV6-2/TRBV6-3	TGTGCCAGCAGCCGGACGGACAGGGATGGCACTGAAGCTTTCTTT	CASSRTDRDGTEAFF
TRBJ1-2	.	.	TRBV18	TGTGCCAGCTCACCAGAGAGGAGTGGCTACACCTTC	CASSPERSGYTF
TRBJ1-3	TRBD1	.	TRBV10-3	TGTGCCATCAGGACGACAGGGTCTGGAAACACCATATATTTT	CAIRTTGSGNTIYF
TRBJ2-2	.	.	TRBV5-6	TGTGCCAGCAGCTTAGGGAACACCGGGGAGCTGTTTTTT	CASSLGNTGELFF
TRBJ2-5	.	once	TRBV11-2	TGTGCCAGCAGCTTTCTTCCAGGGAGGGAGACCCAGTACTTC	CASSFLPGRETQYF
TRBJ1-1	TRBD1	.	TRBV2	TGTGCCAGCAGCCGCAGAACAGGGGGCGGCACTGAAGCTTTCTTT	CASSRRTGGGTEAFF
TRBJ2-1	.	once	TRBV12-5	TGTGCTAGTCGGACAGGCAGGAGGGACAATGAGCAGTTCTTC	CASRTGRRDNEQFF
TRBJ1-2	.	.	TRBV2	TGTGCCAGCAGTCCGAACAGTAATGGCTACACCTTC	CASSPNSNGYTF
TRBJ1-2	TRBD1	.	TRBV5-4	TGTGCCAGCAGCTTGGCCGGGCGGGCAGGGGGGCACTATGGCTACACCTTC	CASSLAGRAGGHYGYTF
TRBJ2-2	.	.	TRBV3-1/TRBV3-2	TGTGCCAGCAGCCAAGTTGTGCGTTCGAACACCGGGGAGCTGTTTTTT	CASSQVVRSNTGELFF
TRBJ1-2	.	.	TRBV5-6	TGTGCCAGCAGCTTGCATCTGGGACGGCTCCCCGTAGGCTACACCTTC	CASSLHLGRLPVGYTF